This TCR beta chain was identified during a study of shared clonotypes between healthy human individuals. At the level of the study: Participating donors consisted of a couple of women and a few men aged 18 to 49.

The method was immunoSEQ multiplex PCR; TCRdb's version includes in-frame clones alone and lacks a portion of them. The profile shows about a million clones, 65% to 80% of them singletons. Study-level points and caveats: Since donors were few, the genetic and exposure-history diversity represented was limited.

Among the donors, all were Caucasian adults who lived in Nashville, Tennessee. Investigators divided CD4+ cells into CD45RA+ naive and CD45RA-negative memory subsets. About this clone itself: Its antigen is still unknown.

Sequencing was carried out using memory CD4+ T cells sorted from blood. Subset reported: CD45RA-negative fraction. The clonotype originates from a man between 18 and 35 years old in good health.

CDR3 loop: CAWFQRGVHTGELFF. CDR3 DNA: TGTGCCTGGTTCCAGCGGGGGGTCCACACCGGGGAGCTGTTTTTT. The chain joins TRBV30 to TRBJ2-2; 9 nucleotides agree with TRBD2. V was clipped by 5 bases and J by 3 bases; unmatched bases: 7. The CDR3 sequence is 15 residues long. Germline-derived CDR1 and CDR2 are GTSNPN and SVGIG (reference sequence).